These T cell receptor beta chains were read from a single sample in a study of blood T cell repertoires in COVID-19. Assay used: immunoSEQ multiplex PCR; TCRdb lists only in-frame clones, some missing. The sample yields about 200,000 clones, roughly 80% seen once. Sequencing used peripheral blood. The receptors were sampled from an elderly woman with acute or convalescent COVID-19. Both conserved end residues are part of each CDR3. Fields, in order: D gene, clone size, V gene, J gene, CDR3 DNA, CDR3 protein. D genes are given only for firm matches. Size values are once, few and many counts, or a class for expanded clones, and some rows have none.

-	-	TRBV2	TRBJ1-4	TGTGCCAGCAGTGCCAACAGGGCCGATGAAAAACTGTTTTTT	CASSANRADEKLFF
TRBD2	-	TRBV11-2	TRBJ2-7	TGTGCCAGCAGCCCTAACGGACTAGCGGGGGTCGAGCAGTACTTC	CASSPNGLAGVEQYF
-	-	TRBV2	TRBJ2-3	TGTGCCAGCAGAAGCGGTAGCACAGATACGCAGTATTTT	CASRSGSTDTQYF
TRBD2	-	TRBV23-1	TRBJ2-2	TGCGCCAGCAGTCCACATAAGGACAGGTTAGCGGGAGACACCGGGGAGCTGTTTTTT	CASSPHKDRLAGDTGELFF
TRBD1	-	TRBV25-1	TRBJ2-3	TGTGCCAGCAGTGAACAGGGGGTAGATACGCAGTATTTT	CASSEQGVDTQYF
TRBD2	-	TRBV12-3/TRBV12-4	TRBJ2-7	TGTGCCAGCACCCGGACTAGCGGCTACGAGCAGTACTTC	CASTRTSGYEQYF
TRBD2	few	TRBV4-1	TRBJ2-1	TGCGCCAGCAGCCAAGTAGTAGCGGGAGGGCCTAAGAGGGGTGAGCAGTTCTTC	CASSQVVAGGPKRGEQFF
-	-	TRBV18	TRBJ2-7	TGTGCCAGCTCACCCCGACAAGGAGGGGACGAGCAGTACTTC	CASSPRQGGDEQYF
TRBD1	-	TRBV2	TRBJ1-4	TGTGCCAGCAGTGCCGTTTTACAGGGGGAGGGTGAAAAACTGTTTTTT	CASSAVLQGEGEKLFF
TRBD1	-	TRBV18	TRBJ2-3	TGTGCCAGCTCACCGTTTTGGACAGGGGATACAGATACGCAGTATTTT	CASSPFWTGDTDTQYF
-	-	TRBV9	TRBJ2-2	TGTGCCAGCAGCGTAGTTAAACAGGGCGTAGGGGAGCTGTTTTTT	CASSVVKQGVGELFF
-	-	TRBV5-5	TRBJ1-1	TGTGCCAGCAGCCTCCGAACAGTGAACACTGAAGCTTTCTTT	CASSLRTVNTEAFF
-	-	TRBV19	TRBJ1-1	TGTGCCAGTAGTATAGGGGTCTGGGGAGGCCTGAACACTGAAGCTTTCTTT	CASSIGVWGGLNTEAFF
-	-	TRBV29-1	TRBJ1-2	TGCAGCGTAGTCGGAGACGCCGTTTATGGCTACACCTTC	CSVVGDAVYGYTF
TRBD1	-	TRBV27	TRBJ2-5	TGTGCCAGCAGTTTAGACAGGGTTTCAGAGACCCAGTACTTC	CASSLDRVSETQYF
TRBD1	-	TRBV19	TRBJ1-2	TGTGCCAGTAGTACCACAGGGGGCTGGAACTATGGCTACACCTTC	CASSTTGGWNYGYTF
TRBD1	-	TRBV4-1	TRBJ1-5	TGCGCCAGCAGCCAAGGCGACAGGGATGGTCAGCCCCAGCATTTT	CASSQGDRDGQPQHF
TRBD2	-	TRBV19	TRBJ2-1	TGTGCCAGTAGATCCGGGACTAGCGGGGGGGTTGAGCAGTTCTTC	CASRSGTSGGVEQFF
-	-	TRBV6-5	TRBJ1-2	TGTGCCAGCAGTCAGGGGTTTAATGACGGCTACACCTTC	CASSQGFNDGYTF
TRBD1	-	TRBV6-5	TRBJ2-1	TGTGCCAGCAGTTACCAAGGACAGGCATCCTACAATGAGCAGTTCTTC	CASSYQGQASYNEQFF
-	-	TRBV6-6	TRBJ1-6	TGTGCCAGCAGTTACTCCCGGGAGGCGAATTCACCCCTCCACTTT	CASSYSREANSPLHF
TRBD2	-	TRBV7-9	TRBJ2-1	TGTGCCAGCAGCTTAGGGACTAGCGGCCACAATGAGCAGTTCTTC	CASSLGTSGHNEQFF